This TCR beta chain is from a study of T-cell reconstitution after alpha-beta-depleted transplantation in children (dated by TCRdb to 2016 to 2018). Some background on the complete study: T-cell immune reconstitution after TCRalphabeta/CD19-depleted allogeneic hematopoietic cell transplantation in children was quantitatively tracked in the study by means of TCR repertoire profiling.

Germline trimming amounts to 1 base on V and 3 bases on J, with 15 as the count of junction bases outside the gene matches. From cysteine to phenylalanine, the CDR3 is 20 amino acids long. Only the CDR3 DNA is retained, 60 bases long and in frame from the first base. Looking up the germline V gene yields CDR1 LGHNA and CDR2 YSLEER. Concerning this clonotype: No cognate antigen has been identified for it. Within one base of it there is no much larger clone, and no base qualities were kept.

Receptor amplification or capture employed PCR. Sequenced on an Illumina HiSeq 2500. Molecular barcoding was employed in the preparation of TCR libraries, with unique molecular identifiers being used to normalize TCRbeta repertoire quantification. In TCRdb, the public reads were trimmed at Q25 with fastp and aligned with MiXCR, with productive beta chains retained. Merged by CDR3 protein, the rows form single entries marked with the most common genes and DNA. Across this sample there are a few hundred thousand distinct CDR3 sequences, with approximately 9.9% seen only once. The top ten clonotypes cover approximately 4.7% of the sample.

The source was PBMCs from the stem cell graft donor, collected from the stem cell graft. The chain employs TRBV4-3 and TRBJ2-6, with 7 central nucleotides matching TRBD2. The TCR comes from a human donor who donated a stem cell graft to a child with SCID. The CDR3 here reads CASSQGVSGREPRGANVLTF. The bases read TGCGCCAGCAGCCAAGGCGTGTCAGGGCGGGAGCCTCGTGGGGCCAACGTCCTGACTTTC.